The entry that follows covers one T cell receptor beta chain sequence. This clonotype was recorded at least ten times. What this receptor recognizes is not known. No much larger clonotype is one base removed from it; base qualities were not supplied. This specimen comes from a study of T-cell reconstitution after alpha-beta-depleted transplantation in children (dated by TCRdb to 2016 to 2017). With respect to the entire study: Using TCR repertoire profiling, the study followed T-cell immune reconstitution in a quantitative way in children after TCRalphabeta/CD19-depleted allogeneic hematopoietic cell transplantation.

The cysteine opens and the phenylalanine closes a CDR3 of 14 amino acids. Only the CDR3 part of the read is kept: 42 bases, read in frame from the first base. CDR1 and CDR2 were assigned from the germline V gene (reference sequence) as DFQATT and SNEGSKA. Trimming removed 0 bases from V and 6 bases from J, leaving 14 bases between the germline ends. Libraries were constructed by PCR. TCRdb names Illumina HiSeq 2500 as the instrument used. TCR library preparation used molecular barcoding, with unique molecular identifiers applied to normalize quantification of the TCRbeta repertoire. In TCRdb, the public reads were trimmed at Q25 with fastp and aligned with MiXCR, with productive beta chains retained. Each CDR3 protein gets just one entry, which takes the most common genes and DNA from the rows behind it. Here the sample has some 240,000 distinct CDR3 sequences; approximately 9.7% occur a single time. The top ten clones comprise approximately 5% of the sample.

The TCR was taken from a human donor who donated a stem cell graft to a child with SCID. The material was PBMCs from the stem cell graft donor, obtained from the stem cell graft. The sequence joins TRBV20-1 to TRBJ1-1; the D gene is possibly TRBD1, with 5 bases matching. The CDR3 reads as follows: CSARDDGGPAEAFF. Read as DNA, the sequence is TGCAGTGCTAGAGATGATGGGGGTCCGGCTGAAGCTTTCTTT.